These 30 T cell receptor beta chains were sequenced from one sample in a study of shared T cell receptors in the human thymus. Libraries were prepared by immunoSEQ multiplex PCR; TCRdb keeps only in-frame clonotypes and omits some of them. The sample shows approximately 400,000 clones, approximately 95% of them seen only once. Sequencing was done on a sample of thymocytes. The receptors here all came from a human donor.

CDR3 sequence (DNA): TGTGCCAGCAGCTGGGGGAGAATTAGCGGGAGGCCAGATACGCAGTATTTT. The encoded protein is CASSWGRISGRPDTQYF. The chain is built from TRBV28 and TRBJ2-3, with TRBD2 identical over 10 bases. Germline CDR1 and CDR2: MDHEN and SYDVKM. The CDR3 is made up of 17 amino acids. V lost 6 bases, J lost 4 bases, and 13 bases stayed unmatched.

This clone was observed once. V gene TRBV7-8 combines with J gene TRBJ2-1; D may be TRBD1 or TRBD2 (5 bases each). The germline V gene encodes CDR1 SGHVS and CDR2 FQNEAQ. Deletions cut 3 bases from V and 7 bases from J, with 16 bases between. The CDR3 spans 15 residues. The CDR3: CASSFYRDAPNEQFF. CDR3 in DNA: TGTGCCAGCAGCTTTTACCGGGACGCCCCAAATGAGCAGTTCTTC.

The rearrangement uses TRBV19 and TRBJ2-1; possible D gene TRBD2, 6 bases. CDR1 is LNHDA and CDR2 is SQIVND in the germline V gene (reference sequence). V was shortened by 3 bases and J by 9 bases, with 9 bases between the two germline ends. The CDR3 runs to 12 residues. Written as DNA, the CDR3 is TGTGCCAGTAGTATTCTGGGAGGTGAGCAGTTCTTC. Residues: CASSILGGEQFF.

DNA for the CDR3: TGCGCCAGCAGCCAAAGGACAGGGGGCTGGCCTGGGCGGGAAGAGACCCAGTACTTC. This translates into CASSQRTGGWPGREETQYF. V is TRBV4-3 and J is TRBJ2-5; 11 nucleotides agree with TRBD1. Trimming removed 2 bases from V and 3 bases from J; junction bases left unmatched: 14. Germline-derived CDR1 and CDR2 are LGHNA and YSLEER. The CDR3 length is 19 residues.

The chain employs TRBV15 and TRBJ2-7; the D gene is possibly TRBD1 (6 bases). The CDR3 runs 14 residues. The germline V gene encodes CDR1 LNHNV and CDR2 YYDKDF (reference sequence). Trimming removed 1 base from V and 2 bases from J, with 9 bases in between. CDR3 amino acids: CATSRAKGAYEQYF. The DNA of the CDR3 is TGTGCCACCAGCAGAGCGAAGGGGGCCTACGAGCAGTACTTC.

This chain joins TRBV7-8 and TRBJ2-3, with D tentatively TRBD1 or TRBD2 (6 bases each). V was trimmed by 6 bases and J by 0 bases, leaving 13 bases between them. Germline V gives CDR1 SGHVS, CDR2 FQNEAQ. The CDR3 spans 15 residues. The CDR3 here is CASRRRGVSTDTQYF. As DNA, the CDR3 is TGTGCCAGCAGGCGGAGGGGGGTTAGCACAGATACGCAGTATTTT.

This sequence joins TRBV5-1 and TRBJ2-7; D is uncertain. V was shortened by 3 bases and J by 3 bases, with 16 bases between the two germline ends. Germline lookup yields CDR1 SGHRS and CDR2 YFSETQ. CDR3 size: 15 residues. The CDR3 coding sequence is TGCGCCAGCAGCTACCGTTTTGACTTCTTCTACGAGCAGTACTTC. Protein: CASSYRFDFFYEQYF.

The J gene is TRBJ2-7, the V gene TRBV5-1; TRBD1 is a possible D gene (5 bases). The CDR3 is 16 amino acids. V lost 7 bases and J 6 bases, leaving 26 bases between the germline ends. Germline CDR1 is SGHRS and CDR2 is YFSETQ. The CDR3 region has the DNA TGCGCCAGCCACAGTGGGGCCCGGCCCGCCTCGGGCGAGCAGTACTTC. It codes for CASHSGARPASGEQYF.

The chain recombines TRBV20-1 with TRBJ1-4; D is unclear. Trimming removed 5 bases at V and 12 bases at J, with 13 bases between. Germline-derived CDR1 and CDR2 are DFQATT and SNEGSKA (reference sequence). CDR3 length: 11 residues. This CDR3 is CSAPAGPELFF. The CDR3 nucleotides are TGCAGTGCTCCCGCGGGTCCGGAACTGTTTTTT.

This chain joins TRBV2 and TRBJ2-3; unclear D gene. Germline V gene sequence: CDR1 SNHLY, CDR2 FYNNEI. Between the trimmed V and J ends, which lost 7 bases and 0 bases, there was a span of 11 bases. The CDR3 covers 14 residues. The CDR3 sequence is CASNLPDSTDTQYF. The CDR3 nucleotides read TGTGCCAGCAACCTGCCTGACAGCACAGATACGCAGTATTTT.

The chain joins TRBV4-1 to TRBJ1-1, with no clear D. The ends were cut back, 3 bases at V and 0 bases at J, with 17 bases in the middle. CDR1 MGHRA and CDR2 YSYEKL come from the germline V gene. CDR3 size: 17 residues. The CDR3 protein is CASSHRLGRDLNTEAFF. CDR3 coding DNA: TGCGCCAGCAGCCACAGACTAGGGAGGGATTTGAACACTGAAGCTTTCTTT.

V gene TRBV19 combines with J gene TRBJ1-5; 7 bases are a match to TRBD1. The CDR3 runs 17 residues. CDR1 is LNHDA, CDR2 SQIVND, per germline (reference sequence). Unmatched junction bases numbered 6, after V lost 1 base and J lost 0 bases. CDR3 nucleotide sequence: TGTGCCAGTAGTATAGGACAGGGACATGTTAGCAATCAGCCCCAGCATTTT. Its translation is CASSIGQGHVSNQPQHF.

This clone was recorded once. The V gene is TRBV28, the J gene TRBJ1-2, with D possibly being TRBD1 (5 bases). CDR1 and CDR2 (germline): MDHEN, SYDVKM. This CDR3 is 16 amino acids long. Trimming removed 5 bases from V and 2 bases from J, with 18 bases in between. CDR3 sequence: CASSTPVQRGNYGYTF. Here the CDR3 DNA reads TGTGCCAGCAGTACGCCCGTCCAAAGGGGCAACTATGGCTACACCTTC.

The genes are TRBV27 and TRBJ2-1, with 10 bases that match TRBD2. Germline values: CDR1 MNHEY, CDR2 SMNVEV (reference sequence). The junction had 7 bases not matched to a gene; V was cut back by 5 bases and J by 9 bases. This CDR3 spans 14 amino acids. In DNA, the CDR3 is TGTGCCAGCAGTCCCGGGACTAGCGAATCTGAGCAGTTCTTC. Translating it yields CASSPGTSESEQFF.

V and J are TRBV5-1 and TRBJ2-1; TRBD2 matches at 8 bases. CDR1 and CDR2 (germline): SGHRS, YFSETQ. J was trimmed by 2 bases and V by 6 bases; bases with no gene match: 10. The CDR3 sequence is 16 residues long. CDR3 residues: CASTPSTSETYNEQFF. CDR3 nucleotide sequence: TGCGCCAGCACTCCTTCGACTAGCGAAACCTACAATGAGCAGTTCTTC.

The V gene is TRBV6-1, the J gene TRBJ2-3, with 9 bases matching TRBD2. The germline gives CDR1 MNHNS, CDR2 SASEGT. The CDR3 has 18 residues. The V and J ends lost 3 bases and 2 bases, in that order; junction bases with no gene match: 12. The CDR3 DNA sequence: TGTGCCAGCAGTGAGAAGCGGGGGGCGTTCAAGTACACAGATACGCAGTATTTT. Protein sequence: CASSEKRGAFKYTDTQYF.

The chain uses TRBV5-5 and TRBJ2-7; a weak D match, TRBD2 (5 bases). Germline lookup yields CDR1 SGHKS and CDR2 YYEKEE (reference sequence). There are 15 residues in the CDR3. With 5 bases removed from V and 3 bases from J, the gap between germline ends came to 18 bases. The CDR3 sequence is CASRSTRFSCYEQYF. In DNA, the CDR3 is TGTGCCAGCAGGTCTACTAGATTCTCTTGCTACGAGCAGTACTTC.

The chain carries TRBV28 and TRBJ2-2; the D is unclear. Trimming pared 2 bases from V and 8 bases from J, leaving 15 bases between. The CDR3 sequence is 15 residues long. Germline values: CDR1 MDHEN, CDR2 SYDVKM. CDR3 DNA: TGTGCCAGCAGTTTAATGGTTCCACAGAATGGGGAGCTGTTTTTT. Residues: CASSLMVPQNGELFF.

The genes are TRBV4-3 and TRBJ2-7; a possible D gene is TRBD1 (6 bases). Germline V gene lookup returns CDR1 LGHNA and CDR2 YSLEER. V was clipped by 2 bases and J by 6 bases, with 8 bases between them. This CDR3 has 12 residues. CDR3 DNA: TGCGCCAGCAGCCAAATCAGGGGCGAGCAGTACTTC. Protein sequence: CASSQIRGEQYF.

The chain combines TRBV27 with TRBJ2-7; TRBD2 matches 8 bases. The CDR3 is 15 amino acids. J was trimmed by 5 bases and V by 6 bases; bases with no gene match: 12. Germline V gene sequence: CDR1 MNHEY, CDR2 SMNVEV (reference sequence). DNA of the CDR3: TGTGCCAGCAGCCCCTTCCGACTAGCGATCGACGAGCAGTACTTC. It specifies CASSPFRLAIDEQYF.

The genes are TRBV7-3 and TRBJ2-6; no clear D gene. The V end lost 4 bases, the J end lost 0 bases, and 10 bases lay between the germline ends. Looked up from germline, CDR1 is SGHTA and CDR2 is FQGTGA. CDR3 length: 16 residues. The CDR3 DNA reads TGTGCCAGCAGCTCAGTCCCTCCCTCTGGGGCCAACGTCCTGACTTTC. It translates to CASSSVPPSGANVLTF.

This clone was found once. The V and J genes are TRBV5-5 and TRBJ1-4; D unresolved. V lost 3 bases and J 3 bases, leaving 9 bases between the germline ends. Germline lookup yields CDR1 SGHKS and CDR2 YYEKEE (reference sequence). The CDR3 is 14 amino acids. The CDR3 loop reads CASSSRSPNEKLFF. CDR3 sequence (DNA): TGTGCCAGCAGCTCCCGGTCCCCTAATGAAAAACTGTTTTTT. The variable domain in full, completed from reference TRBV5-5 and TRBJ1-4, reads DAGVTQSPTHLIKTRGQQVTLRCSPISGHKSVSWYQQVLGQGPQFIFQYYEKEERGRGNFPDRFSARQFPNYSSELNVNALLLGDSALYLCASSSRSPNEKLFFGSGTQLSVL.

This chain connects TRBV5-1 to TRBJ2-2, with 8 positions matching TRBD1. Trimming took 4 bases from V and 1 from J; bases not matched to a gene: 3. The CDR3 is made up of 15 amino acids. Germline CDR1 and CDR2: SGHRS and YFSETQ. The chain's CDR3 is CASSQGQGNTGELFF. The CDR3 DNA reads TGCGCCAGCAGCCAAGGACAGGGGAACACCGGGGAGCTGTTTTTT. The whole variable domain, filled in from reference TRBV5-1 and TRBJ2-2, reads KAGVTQTPRYLIKTRGQQVTLSCSPISGHRSVSWYQQTPGQGLQFLFEYFSETQRNKGNFPGRFSGRQFSNSRSEMNVSTLELGDSALYLCASSQGQGNTGELFFGEGSRLTVL.

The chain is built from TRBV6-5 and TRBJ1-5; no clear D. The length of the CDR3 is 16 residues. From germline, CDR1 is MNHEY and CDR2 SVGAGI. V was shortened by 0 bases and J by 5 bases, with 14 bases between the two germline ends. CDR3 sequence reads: CASSYSDGPPDQPQHF. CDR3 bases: TGTGCCAGCAGTTACTCGGATGGACCACCAGATCAGCCCCAGCATTTT.

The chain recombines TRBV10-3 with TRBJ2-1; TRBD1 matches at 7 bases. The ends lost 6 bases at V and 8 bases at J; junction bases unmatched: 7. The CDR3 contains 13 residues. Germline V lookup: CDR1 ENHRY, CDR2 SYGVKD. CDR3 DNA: TGTGCCATCAGCGGAACGACAGGGTATGAGCAGTTCTTC. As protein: CAISGTTGYEQFF.

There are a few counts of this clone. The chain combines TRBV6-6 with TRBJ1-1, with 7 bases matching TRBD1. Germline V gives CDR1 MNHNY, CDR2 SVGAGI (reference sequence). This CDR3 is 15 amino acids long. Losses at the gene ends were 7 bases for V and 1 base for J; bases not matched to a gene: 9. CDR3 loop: CASTPRTGPNTEAFF. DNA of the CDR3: TGTGCCAGCACCCCCCGGACAGGACCGAACACTGAAGCTTTCTTT.

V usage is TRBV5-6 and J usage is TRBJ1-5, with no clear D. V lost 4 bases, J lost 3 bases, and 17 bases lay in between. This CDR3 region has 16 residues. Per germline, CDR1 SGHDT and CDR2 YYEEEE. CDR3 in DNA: TGTGCCAGCAGCATTGGTGTAGCCAAGGTCAATCAGCCCCAGCATTTT. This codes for CASSIGVAKVNQPQHF.

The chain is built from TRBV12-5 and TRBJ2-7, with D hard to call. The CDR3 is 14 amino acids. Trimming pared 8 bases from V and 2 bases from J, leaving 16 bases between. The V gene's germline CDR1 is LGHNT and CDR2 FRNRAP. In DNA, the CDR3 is TGTGCTAGTTTCCGGAGAAATCGAACCTACGAGCAGTACTTC. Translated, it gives CASFRRNRTYEQYF.

Here the CDR3 DNA reads TGCGCCAGCAGCCAAGATCAATTGGGGGGAATGGTACCCTACGAGCAGTACTTC. Its protein is CASSQDQLGGMVPYEQYF. This sequence joins TRBV4-1 and TRBJ2-7, with a possible D match to TRBD2 (6 bases). Between the trimmed V and J ends, which lost 0 bases and 2 bases, there was a span of 20 bases. This CDR3 is built from 18 residues. CDR1 and CDR2 from the germline V gene are MGHRA and YSYEKL.

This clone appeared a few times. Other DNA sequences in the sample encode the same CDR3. CDR3 DNA: TGTGCCAGCAGTTCCTACGAGCAGTACTTC. Encoded protein: CASSSYEQYF. The rearrangement uses TRBV2 and TRBJ2-7; no definite D call. Germline values: CDR1 SNHLY, CDR2 FYNNEI. V lost 5 bases, J lost 1 base, and 0 bases lay in between. The CDR3 is 10 amino acids.